This is a list of T cell receptor beta chains from one sample in a study of low-dose radiotherapy and immunotherapy resistance in tumors. TCRdb re-called the reads with MiXCR, one entry per CDR3 protein. The repertoire holds about 100,000 distinct CDR3 sequences, more than 20% seen once, with roughly 4.3% in the top ten. The input for sequencing was PBMCs, taken after low-dose radiotherapy plus immunotherapy. The receptors were gathered from a male donor with prostate cancer. Each CDR3 is given with its conserved first and last residue. D genes are given only for firm matches. Part of the rows lack a size; the others show once, few, many or a class for expanded clones.

j_call clone_size d_call v_call cdr3_aa cdr3_nt
TRBJ1-4 . . TRBV6-2/TRBV6-3 CASSYSLSGEEKLFF TGTGCCAGCAGTTACTCATTGTCGGGGGAGGAAAAACTGTTTTTT
TRBJ1-5 many . TRBV7-2 CASSLRGQSNQPQHF TGTGCCAGCAGCTTAAGAGGACAGAGCAATCAGCCCCAGCATTTT
TRBJ2-3 few . TRBV30 CAWSVTGTDTQYF TGTGCCTGGAGTGTTACCGGCACAGATACGCAGTATTTT
TRBJ2-1 many . TRBV28 CASSFSRFSGRGNEQFF TGTGCCAGCAGTTTTAGTCGGTTCTCGGGCCGCGGCAATGAGCAGTTCTTC
TRBJ2-7 many . TRBV2 CASRGESLSYEQYF TGTGCCAGCAGGGGAGAGAGCCTCTCCTACGAGCAGTACTTC
TRBJ1-5 many . TRBV19 CASSTRAQPQHF TGTGCCAGTAGTACCCGGGCTCAGCCCCAGCATTTT
TRBJ2-7 many TRBD1 TRBV7-8 CASSSQPGQGRHEQYF TGTGCCAGCAGCTCACAACCGGGACAGGGACGCCACGAGCAGTACTTC
TRBJ1-2 many TRBD1 TRBV7-9 CASSPGTGPFYGYTF TGTGCCAGCAGCCCGGGGACAGGCCCTTTCTATGGCTACACCTTC
TRBJ2-3 many . TRBV7-9 CASSLWAADTQYF TGTGCCAGCAGCTTGTGGGCGGCAGATACGCAGTATTTT
TRBJ1-2 few . TRBV19 CASRRRDGYTF TGTGCCAGTAGACGCAGGGATGGCTACACCTTC
TRBJ1-1 many . TRBV25-1 CASSVTDYTEAFF TGTGCCAGCAGTGTCACAGATTACACTGAAGCTTTCTTT
TRBJ2-1 . . TRBV5-1 CASSFGTPRDEQFF TGCGCCAGCAGCTTCGGGACGCCGCGGGATGAGCAGTTCTTC
TRBJ1-2 many . TRBV7-9 CASSLALQTYGYTF TGTGCCAGCAGCTTAGCTTTACAGACCTATGGCTACACCTTC
TRBJ2-3 many . TRBV6-5 CASSFRRRDTQYF TGTGCCAGCAGTTTCAGGAGAAGAGATACGCAGTATTTT
TRBJ2-7 many TRBD1 TRBV5-1 CASSSGTGVAWQYF TGCGCCAGCAGCTCCGGGACAGGGGTCGCTTGGCAGTACTTC
TRBJ2-3 many TRBD2 TRBV12-3/TRBV12-4 CASSLAVPGLATDTQYF TGTGCCAGCAGTTTAGCCGTCCCGGGACTAGCGACAGATACGCAGTATTTT
TRBJ1-5 many . TRBV18 CASSPPRWGGNQPQHF TGTGCCAGCTCACCACCGAGGTGGGGGGGCAATCAGCCCCAGCATTTT
TRBJ2-1 few TRBD1 TRBV3-1 CASRRQGSYNEQFF TGTGCCAGCAGACGACAGGGTTCCTACAATGAGCAGTTCTTC
TRBJ2-3 many . TRBV7-9 CASSLWETNTQYF TGTGCCAGCAGCTTATGGGAAACAAATACGCAGTATTTT
TRBJ2-3 many . TRBV29-1 CSAGGGGPSTDTQYF TGCAGCGCAGGTGGCGGGGGCCCTAGCACAGATACGCAGTATTTT
TRBJ2-7 . TRBD2 TRBV29-1 CSDGTSDTPYEQYF TGCAGCGACGGGACTAGCGATACCCCCTACGAGCAGTACTTC
TRBJ1-4 many . TRBV25-1 CASSEFDGAGEKLFF TGTGCCAGCAGTGAATTCGACGGGGCGGGTGAAAAACTGTTTTTT
TRBJ1-4 many TRBD1 TRBV9 CASSAPGGPNEKLFF TGTGCCAGCAGCGCCCCAGGGGGCCCTAATGAAAAACTGTTTTTT
TRBJ2-1 many TRBD2 TRBV5-1 CASSPWGGPYNEQFF TGCGCCAGCAGCCCTTGGGGAGGGCCTTACAATGAGCAGTTCTTC
TRBJ2-3 . TRBD2 TRBV4-2 CASSQESGGATDTQYF TGTGCCAGCAGCCAAGAGAGCGGGGGGGCAACAGATACGCAGTATTTT
TRBJ1-5 . . TRBV5-6 CASSEQNQPQHF TGTGCCAGCAGCGAACAGAATCAGCCCCAGCATTTT
TRBJ2-5 many TRBD2 TRBV12-3/TRBV12-4 CASSSAGGYQETQYF TGTGCCAGCAGTTCAGCGGGGGGGTACCAAGAGACCCAGTACTTC
TRBJ1-1 few . TRBV5-1 CASSLSGLNTEAFF TGCGCCAGCAGCTTGTCGGGGCTTAACACTGAAGCTTTCTTT
TRBJ2-5 many TRBD1 TRBV29-1 CSVEDRGPPETQYF TGCAGCGTTGAAGACAGGGGGCCGCCAGAGACCCAGTACTTC
TRBJ1-4 many . TRBV11-2 CASSLGLGPNEKLFF TGTGCCAGCAGCTTAGGATTAGGACCTAATGAAAAACTGTTTTTT
TRBJ2-3 . . TRBV10-2 CASHGLRRNTQYF TGCGCCAGCCACGGCCTCCGCCGAAATACGCAGTATTTT